These 29 T cell receptor beta chains originate from one sample sequenced in a study of T cell changes during pregnancy in multiple sclerosis (dated by TCRdb to between 2018 and 2021). The library was generated by the immunoSEQ multiplex PCR assay. TCRdb took this table from immuneACCESS and kept in-frame rearrangements with V and J called. Such tables lack part of the clones; where checked against another copy, unresolved V genes explain under half of the gap, and the rest is unexplained. The sample has 37,000 or so clones on record, roughly 94% of them singletons. Roughly 1.7% of the sample rests with the top ten. The sample in question was peripheral blood, obtained in the third trimester of pregnancy. The receptors stem from a female donor with multiple sclerosis, enrolled in a pregnancy study.

The rearrangement uses TRBV19 and TRBJ2-7; 7 bases line up with TRBD2. With 8 bases clipped from V and 2 bases from J, the junction kept 6 bases outside the gene matches. The germline gives CDR1 LNHDA, CDR2 SQIVND (reference sequence). The length of the CDR3 is 13 residues. The CDR3 spells CASSASGPYEQYF. The CDR3 DNA is TGTGCCAGTTCCGCTAGCGGTCCCTACGAGCAGTACTTC.

The rearrangement uses TRBV6-1 and TRBJ2-1; D possibly corresponds to TRBD2 (6 bases). The CDR3 contains 14 residues. The germline CDR1 and CDR2 sequences are MNHNS and SASEGT. V was shortened by 6 bases and J by 0 bases, with 9 bases between the two germline ends. CDR3 protein: CASRREASYNEQFF. The CDR3 coding sequence is TGTGCCAGCAGGCGGGAAGCCTCCTACAATGAGCAGTTCTTC.

The chain couples TRBV19 to TRBJ1-2; 9 nucleotides match TRBD1. This CDR3 comprises 16 residues. J lost 8 bases, V lost 4 bases, and 14 bases had no gene match. Germline CDR1 reads LNHDA; CDR2 reads SQIVND (reference sequence). The chain's CDR3 is CASSTPGTGRSLGYTF. In DNA form, the CDR3 reads TGTGCCAGTAGTACTCCCGGGACAGGGCGCAGCCTGGGCTACACCTTC. Complete variable domain (other parts from reference TRBV19 and TRBJ1-2): DGGITQSPKYLFRKEGQNVTLSCEQNLNHDAMYWYRQDPGQGLRLIYYSQIVNDFQKGDIAEGYSVSREKKESFPLTVTSAQKNPTAFYLCASSTPGTGRSLGYTFGSGTRLTVV.

This chain connects TRBV4-3 to TRBJ2-1; 7 bases are shared with TRBD1. This CDR3 is built from 17 residues. After removal of 3 bases from V and 5 bases from J, the junction contained 13 bases not matched to a gene. Germline assignment: CDR1 LGHNA and CDR2 YSLEER. This chain's CDR3 is CASSQTQGRPTNNEQFF. CDR3 nucleotides: TGCGCCAGCAGCCAGACACAGGGGAGACCCACCAACAATGAGCAGTTCTTC.

Of note for this clone: A read error may account for a junction end that differs from germline. Other nucleotide sequences in the sample specify the same CDR3. The CDR3 DNA follows: TGTGCCAGTAGCTTAGCGCCGGGCGGCGGGGATTACGAGCAGTACTTC. Translated, it gives CASSLAPGGGDYEQYF. The V gene is TRBV7-8, the J gene TRBJ2-7, with a tentative D call TRBD2 (6 bases). Germline CDR1 and CDR2: SGHVS and FQNEAQ. The CDR3 is 16 residues long. The full variable domain, with the rest looked up from reference TRBV7-8 and TRBJ2-7, is GAGVSQSPRYKVAKRGQDVALRCDPISGHVSLFWYQQALGQGPEFLTYFQNEAQLDKSGLPSDRFFAERPEGSVSTLKIQRTQQEDSAVYLCASSLAPGGGDYEQYFGPGTRLTVT.

V usage is TRBV28 and J usage is TRBJ2-7; D call uncertain. The CDR3 has 15 amino acids. Trimming took 6 bases from V and 3 from J, leaving 18 bases between them. Germline V CDR1 and CDR2: MDHEN, SYDVKM. The CDR3 bases are TGTGCCAGCAGCTCCCGCTCACGGTTCAACTACGAGCAGTACTTC. Translated, it gives CASSSRSRFNYEQYF.

This chain's CDR3 is CASSSDSQYQPQHF. The CDR3 region has the DNA TGTGCCAGCAGCTCCGACAGCCAGTATCAGCCCCAGCATTTT. This chain uses TRBV5-8 with TRBJ1-5; tentative D call: TRBD1 (5 bases). This CDR3 region has 14 residues. Trimming took off 3 bases at V and 5 bases at J, with 12 bases between the two ends. Germline CDR1 SGHTS, CDR2 YDEGEE. Combining the CDR3 with reference TRBV5-8 and TRBJ1-5 gives the whole variable domain EAGVTQSPTHLIKTRGQQATLRCSPISGHTSVYWYQQALGLGLQFLLWYDEGEERNRGNFPPRFSGRQFPNYSSELNVNALELEDSALYLCASSSDSQYQPQHFGDGTRLSIL.

The chain couples TRBV27 to TRBJ1-3; D is unclear. CDR1 and CDR2 (germline): MNHEY, SMNVEV (reference sequence). V was clipped by 6 bases and J by 0 bases, with 9 bases between them. There are 14 residues in the CDR3. The CDR3 region is CASSPRTSGNTIYF. The CDR3 nucleotides read TGTGCCAGCAGCCCCAGAACCTCTGGAAACACCATATATTTT.

The DNA of the CDR3 is TGTGCCAGCAGCGTAGCGGGGGTTAGCACAGATACGCAGTATTTT. It encodes CASSVAGVSTDTQYF. The chain carries TRBV9 and TRBJ2-3; a weak D match, TRBD2 (6 bases). The CDR3 contains 15 residues. The V end was cut by 0 bases, the J end by 0 bases, with 8 bases between. In germline, CDR1 is SGDLS, CDR2 YYNGEE.

This chain joins TRBV9 and TRBJ2-7; D perhaps matches TRBD1 (5 bases). Germline CDR1 reads SGDLS; CDR2 reads YYNGEE. V was trimmed by 5 bases and J by 3 bases, leaving 12 bases between them. The CDR3 consists of 13 residues. Here the CDR3 DNA reads TGTGCCAGCAGTACAGGAACCCGCTACGAGCAGTACTTC. The encoded protein is CASSTGTRYEQYF.

The chain recombines TRBV7-6 with TRBJ1-1; D remains unclear. Trimming removed 3 bases from V and 2 bases from J, with 10 bases in between. Germline V gene data show CDR1 as SGHVS and CDR2 as FNYEAQ. The CDR3 has 14 amino acids. The CDR3 region is CASSLSRGNTEAFF. The CDR3 nucleotides are TGTGCCAGCAGCTTGTCCCGGGGAAACACTGAAGCTTTCTTT.

V is TRBV29-1 and J is TRBJ2-7, with 7 nucleotides matching TRBD1. The germline gives CDR1 SQVTM, CDR2 ANQGSEA. V lost 4 bases and J lost 4; bases outside the gene matches: 4. This CDR3 contains 12 residues. CDR3 loop: CSVGDREYEQYF. The CDR3 bases are TGCAGCGTTGGTGACAGGGAGTACGAGCAGTACTTC.

The rearrangement joins TRBV14 to TRBJ1-2; D uncertain. CDR3 length: 15 residues. V lost 1 base and J lost 5, with 14 bases in between. From germline, CDR1 is SGHDN and CDR2 FVKESK. This CDR3 is CASSQVFPQSYGYTF. For the CDR3, the DNA is TGTGCCAGCAGCCAAGTGTTTCCCCAGTCTTATGGCTACACCTTC. The full variable domain, with the rest looked up from reference TRBV14 and TRBJ1-2, is EAGVTQFPSHSVIEKGQTVTLRCDPISGHDNLYWYRRVMGKEIKFLLHFVKESKQDESGMPNNRFLAERTGGTYSTLKVQPAELEDSGVYFCASSQVFPQSYGYTFGSGTRLTVV.

CDR3 amino acids: CATSRVEGSDTEAFF. CDR3 nucleotide sequence: TGTGCCACTTCCCGGGTGGAGGGCTCGGACACTGAAGCTTTCTTT. The V and J genes are TRBV10-3 and TRBJ1-1, with unresolved D. Germline V gene data show CDR1 as ENHRY and CDR2 as SYGVKD. Deletions cut 10 bases from V and 3 bases from J, with 21 bases between. The CDR3 length is 15 residues.

This chain connects TRBV4-3 to TRBJ2-2; D is undetermined. CDR3 length: 12 residues. Germline lookup yields CDR1 LGHNA and CDR2 YSLEER. V was shortened by 3 bases and J by 5 bases, with 4 bases between the two germline ends. CDR3 protein: CASSHETGELFF. CDR3 DNA sequence: TGCGCCAGCAGCCACGAGACCGGGGAGCTGTTTTTT.

This clone was found once. The rearrangement joins TRBV28 to TRBJ1-1, with D maybe TRBD1 (5 bases). The CDR3 is made up of 15 amino acids. V shed 1 base and J shed 0 bases, with 9 bases lying between them. Germline V CDR1 and CDR2: MDHEN, SYDVKM. This chain's CDR3 is CASSLYQGMNTEAFF. The CDR3 bases are TGTGCCAGCAGTTTATATCAGGGCATGAACACTGAAGCTTTCTTT.

V is TRBV21-1 and J is TRBJ2-2; the table's TRBD1 call for D was not verified on the DNA. TRBV21-1 is a pseudogene segment. The CDR3 contains 17 residues. The CDR3 loop is CASSKVKGNRYTGELFF. DNA for the CDR3: TGTGCCAGCAGCAAAGTGAAGGGGAACAGGTACACCGGGGAGCTGTTTTTT.

CDR3 sequence reads: CASSQVASGGYTF. The CDR3 nucleotides read TGCGCCAGCAGCCAAGTGGCCTCAGGAGGCTACACCTTC. This chain connects TRBV4-3 to TRBJ1-2; D call uncertain. Germline assignment: CDR1 LGHNA and CDR2 YSLEER. Trimming took off 1 base at V and 8 bases at J, with 11 bases between the two ends. CDR3 length: 13 residues.

The gene calls are TRBV2 and TRBJ2-7; TRBD2 might be the D (6 bases). Germline CDR1 and CDR2: SNHLY and FYNNEI. The CDR3 is 14 residues long. The V and J ends lost 6 bases and 3 bases respectively, with 15 bases between them. The CDR3 nucleotides read TGTGCCAGCAGCCTGCGGGATCGGAGCTACGAGCAGTACTTC. As protein: CASSLRDRSYEQYF.

The CDR3: CASSPSGLLHNEQFF. The DNA for the CDR3 is TGTGCCAGCAGCCCATCGGGACTCCTACACAATGAGCAGTTCTTC. The J gene is TRBJ2-1, the V gene TRBV9; maybe TRBD2 (6 bases). Germline V gives CDR1 SGDLS, CDR2 YYNGEE. This CDR3 spans 15 amino acids. V was shortened by 4 bases and J by 5 bases, with 16 bases between the two germline ends.

The genes are TRBV19 and TRBJ2-3, with 7 nucleotides matching TRBD1. With 4 bases clipped from V and 3 bases from J, the junction kept 10 bases outside the gene matches. CDR1 LNHDA and CDR2 SQIVND come from the germline V gene (reference sequence). The CDR3 is made up of 16 amino acids. The DNA for the CDR3 is TGTGCCAGTAGTACTACTACGACAGGGCTAACAGATACGCAGTATTTT. It encodes CASSTTTTGLTDTQYF.

This sequence joins TRBV28 and TRBJ2-5; D call uncertain. The CDR3 sequence is 14 residues long. Germline CDR1 MDHEN, CDR2 SYDVKM. Trimming left V 1 base short and J 1 base short, with 7 bases between. CDR3: CASSLSLAQETQYF. The CDR3 nucleotides are TGTGCCAGCAGTTTATCACTTGCCCAAGAGACCCAGTACTTC.

The chain has TRBV5-1 and TRBJ2-5; D is ambiguous. The CDR3 covers 11 residues. V shed 4 bases and J shed 1 base, with 2 bases lying between them. From germline, CDR1 is SGHRS and CDR2 YFSETQ. In DNA form, the CDR3 reads TGCGCCAGCAGCCTCCAAGAGACCCAGTACTTC. Protein product: CASSLQETQYF.

This sequence joins TRBV5-1 and TRBJ2-7; D remains ambiguous. Trimming shortened V by 4 bases and J by 2 bases, and 13 bases separated the two germline ends. The CDR3 has 14 residues. Germline V CDR1 and CDR2: SGHRS, YFSETQ. This CDR3 reads CASSTDSHTYEQYF. The CDR3 DNA follows: TGCGCCAGCAGCACCGACTCCCATACCTACGAGCAGTACTTC.

The chain uses TRBV27 and TRBJ1-1; D unresolved. In germline, CDR1 is MNHEY, CDR2 SMNVEV (reference sequence). V shed 6 bases and J shed 1 base, with 18 bases lying between them. The CDR3 extends over 16 amino acids. The CDR3 DNA follows: TGTGCCAGCAGCCGTACCATCCTAGCGGCGAACACTGAAGCTTTCTTT. Its protein is CASSRTILAANTEAFF.

V and J are TRBV29-1 and TRBJ1-2; D gene ambiguous. Trimming pared 0 bases from V and 4 bases from J, leaving 12 bases between. Germline CDR1 is SQVTM and CDR2 is ANQGSEA. The CDR3 extends over 14 amino acids. DNA of the CDR3: TGCAGCGTTGAAGATGAGGGAGCCGGCTATGGCTACACCTTC. Translating gives CSVEDEGAGYGYTF.

This clone has more than one count but fewer than ten. This chain uses TRBV5-1 with TRBJ2-7; D remains unclear. The germline gives CDR1 SGHRS, CDR2 YFSETQ. Trimming shortened V by 0 bases and J by 5 bases, and 3 bases separated the two germline ends. The CDR3 is made up of 11 amino acids. The CDR3 sequence is CASSLANEQYF. CDR3 nucleotides: TGCGCCAGCAGCTTGGCCAACGAGCAGTACTTC.

V is TRBV18 and J is TRBJ1-5, with TRBD1 matching 7 bases. CDR1 KGHSH and CDR2 LQKENI come from the germline V gene. The CDR3 is made up of 14 amino acids. V trimming: 4 bases; J trimming: 1 base; junction bases outside the gene matches: 1. The CDR3 DNA reads TGTGCCAGCTCACGGGGACAGAGCAATCAGCCCCAGCATTTT. Encoded protein: CASSRGQSNQPQHF.

J is TRBJ1-6 and V is TRBV9, with D perhaps TRBD1 (5 bases). CDR1 and CDR2 from the germline V gene are SGDLS and YYNGEE. V was trimmed by 3 bases and J by 10 bases, leaving 11 bases between them. CDR3 length: 13 amino acids. CDR3 residues: CASSERGGSPLHF. The CDR3 DNA follows: TGTGCCAGCAGCGAGAGGGGAGGATCACCCCTCCACTTT.